This passage covers 18 T cell receptor beta chains from one sample sequenced in a study of a mutant IDH1 vaccine in newly diagnosed glioma. Only in-frame clones appear in the TCRdb table, and some are missing; sequencing was by immunoSEQ multiplex PCR. In the table there are around 18,000 clones, less than 97% of which are singletons. The time point denotes: baseline, week 1 (first vaccination visit). Treatment here: pre-vaccination baseline after standard-of-care therapy. The input for sequencing was peripheral blood mononuclear cells (PBMCs), taken from a glioma patient treated with radiotherapy, temozolomide or both. The source is a young woman with glioma. Some clones in this sample may be carry-over from other donors' samples.

The V call is TRBV11-3, the J call TRBJ2-2; the match to TRBD2 covers 11 bases. The V segment lost 6 bases and the J segment 6 bases; nucleotides outside the gene matches: 0. Germline CDR1 SGHNT, CDR2 YENEEA. This CDR3 spans 13 amino acids. Written as DNA, the CDR3 is TGTGCCAGCAGACTAGCGGGAGCCGGGGAGCTGTTTTTT. The encoded protein is CASRLAGAGELFF.

This clone came up once. The V call is TRBV2, the J call TRBJ2-3; D call uncertain. Germline CDR1 SNHLY, CDR2 FYNNEI. The CDR3 has 12 amino acids. V lost 7 bases and J 5 bases, leaving 10 bases between the germline ends. Here the CDR3 DNA reads TGTGCCAGCACGGACCCGGAAGATACGCAGTATTTT. Its protein product is CASTDPEDTQYF.

This sequence joins TRBV7-2 and TRBJ2-1; TRBD2 might be the D (6 bases). Germline V lookup: CDR1 SGHTA, CDR2 FQGNSA. The CDR3 is made up of 14 amino acids. The ends were cut back, 5 bases at V and 7 bases at J, with 15 bases in the middle. The CDR3 here is CASSPRLDWNEQFF. CDR3 nucleotides: TGTGCCAGCAGCCCGCGACTAGATTGGAATGAGCAGTTCTTC.

CDR3 bases: TGTGCCAGCAGCCCCCAGACCAGATCTCTAAGCTCCTACAATGAGCAGTTCTTC. This sequence encodes CASSPQTRSLSSYNEQFF. This chain links TRBV7-8 with TRBJ2-1; D is uncertain. V was cut by 5 bases and J by 0 bases, with 20 bases left in between. The CDR3 runs 18 residues. The V gene's germline CDR1 is SGHVS and CDR2 FQNEAQ.

The V and J genes are TRBV5-1 and TRBJ1-6, with D tentatively TRBD1 (5 bases). There are 15 residues in the CDR3. The V end was cut by 7 bases, the J end by 8 bases, with 19 bases between. CDR1 is SGHRS, CDR2 YFSETQ, per germline. Here the CDR3 reads CASSLGGDQYSPLHF. The DNA for the CDR3 is TGCGCCAGCTCTCTCGGAGGGGACCAATATTCACCCCTCCACTTT.

This rearrangement joins TRBV6-1 to TRBJ1-2; possibly TRBD1 for D (6 bases). V shed 3 bases and J shed 0 bases, with 8 bases lying between them. The CDR3 has 14 residues. Germline CDR1 reads MNHNS; CDR2 reads SASEGT. The CDR3 bases are TGTGCCAGCAGTGAGGGACATTCTAACTATGGCTACACCTTC. Its translation: CASSEGHSNYGYTF.

This clone appeared once. The V gene is TRBV28, the J gene TRBJ1-3, with 9 nucleotides matching TRBD1. The CDR3 spans 13 residues. Germline V gene sequence: CDR1 MDHEN, CDR2 SYDVKM. The ends lost 6 bases at V and 4 bases at J; junction bases unmatched: 1. The CDR3 protein is CASRDRGGNTIYF. The CDR3, as DNA: TGTGCCAGCAGGGACAGGGGCGGAAACACCATATATTTT. The variable domain in full, completed from reference TRBV28 and TRBJ1-3, reads DVKVTQSSRYLVKRTGEKVFLECVQDMDHENMFWYRQDPGLGLRLIYFSYDVKMKEKGDIPEGYSVSREKKERFSLILESASTNQTSMYLCASRDRGGNTIYFGEGSWLTVV.

The chain is built from TRBV7-2 and TRBJ2-7; TRBD2 matches 9 bases. V dropped 5 bases and J dropped 0; count of bases not matched to a gene: 14. The CDR3 has 18 residues. The germline gives CDR1 SGHTA, CDR2 FQGNSA. CDR3 amino acids: CASSVNTGGRASSYEQYF. In nucleotides, the CDR3 is TGTGCCAGCAGCGTCAATACTGGCGGGAGGGCGAGCTCCTACGAGCAGTACTTC. The full variable domain, its missing parts supplied by reference TRBV7-2 and TRBJ2-7, is GAGVSQSPSNKVTEKGKDVELRCDPISGHTALYWYRQSLGQGLEFLIYFQGNSAPDKSGLPSDRFSAERTGGSVSTLTIQRTQQEDSAVYLCASSVNTGGRASSYEQYFGPGTRLTVT.

CDR3 DNA sequence: TGTGCCAGCTCACCACCGAACAGGGATGGCTACACCTTC. Protein product: CASSPPNRDGYTF. The chain links TRBV18 to TRBJ1-2, with D possibly matching TRBD1 (6 bases). Germline CDR1 is KGHSH and CDR2 is LQKENI. Deletions cut 0 bases from V and 6 bases from J, with 8 bases between. The CDR3 sequence is 13 residues long.

This chain links TRBV7-9 with TRBJ1-2; the match to TRBD1 covers 8 bases. The CDR3 runs to 14 residues. Germline assignment: CDR1 SEHNR and CDR2 FQNEAQ (reference sequence). V lost 4 bases and J lost 4; bases outside the gene matches: 5. CDR3 sequence reads: CASSSSQGAYGYTF. CDR3 sequence (DNA): TGTGCCAGCAGCTCTTCTCAGGGGGCCTATGGCTACACCTTC. The full variable domain, completed using reference TRBV7-9 and TRBJ1-2, is DTGVSQNPRHKITKRGQNVTFRCDPISEHNRLYWYRQTLGQGPEFLTYFQNEAQLEKSRLLSDRFSAERPKGSFSTLEIQRTEQGDSAMYLCASSSSQGAYGYTFGSGTRLTVV.

The gene calls are TRBV6-5 and TRBJ2-7; D gene uncertain. Trimming pared 4 bases from V and 7 bases from J, leaving 11 bases between. The CDR3 runs to 12 residues. Germline loops: CDR1 MNHEY, CDR2 SVGAGI. The DNA for the CDR3 is TGTGCCAGCAGTTCCGGCCCCCTGGAGCAGTACTTC. It specifies CASSSGPLEQYF.

The chain carries TRBV28 and TRBJ1-1; D call uncertain. The germline gives CDR1 MDHEN, CDR2 SYDVKM. The CDR3 consists of 14 residues. Between the trimmed V and J ends, which lost 3 bases and 4 bases, there was a span of 12 bases. The CDR3 DNA is TGTGCCAGCAGTTTCGGTGAAGTAGGCACTGAAGCTTTCTTT. Translating gives CASSFGEVGTEAFF.

The CDR3 here is CASSLAGGGSPLHF. The DNA for the CDR3 is TGTGCCAGCAGCTTGGCTGGGGGCGGATCACCCCTCCACTTT. This sequence joins TRBV5-6 and TRBJ1-6, with a possible D match to TRBD1 (6 bases). This CDR3 is built from 14 residues. V dropped 0 bases and J dropped 10 bases, with 11 bases sitting between them. Looked up from germline, CDR1 is SGHDT and CDR2 is YYEEEE.

The V gene is TRBV4-3, the J gene TRBJ1-5; no clear D. Germline CDR1 reads LGHNA; CDR2 reads YSLEER. The CDR3 has 16 residues. V was pared by 0 bases and J by 2 bases, with 11 bases between. CDR3 protein: CASSQERDLRNQPQHF. DNA of the CDR3: TGCGCCAGCAGCCAAGAGAGGGATCTACGCAATCAGCCCCAGCATTTT.

The V gene is TRBV28, the J gene TRBJ2-2; the D is unclear. CDR1 and CDR2 (germline): MDHEN, SYDVKM. V was shortened by 10 bases and J by 3 bases, with 9 bases between the two germline ends. The CDR3 is 12 residues long. The CDR3 loop is CAKGLDTGELFF. In DNA, the CDR3 is TGTGCCAAGGGCCTGGACACCGGGGAGCTGTTTTTT.

The chain combines TRBV6-7 with TRBJ2-4; D gene ambiguous. TRBV6-7 is recorded as an ORF, its role being uncertain. This CDR3 has 16 residues. V lost 0 bases and J lost 0, with 9 bases in between. The CDR3 coding sequence is TGTGCCAGCAGTTACTCGTTTGAATCAGCCAAAAACATTCAGTACTTC. Protein sequence: CASSYSFESAKNIQYF.

The chain links TRBV6-6 to TRBJ2-1; 11 bases agree with TRBD2. The germline V gene encodes CDR1 MNHNY and CDR2 SVGAGI (reference sequence). This CDR3 has 15 amino acids. J was trimmed by 4 bases and V by 6 bases; bases with no gene match: 5. The CDR3 sequence is CASSRLAGTYNEQFF. CDR3 coding DNA: TGTGCCAGCAGCCGACTAGCGGGAACTTACAATGAGCAGTTCTTC.

This clone occurred once. CDR3 sequence: CASSSMGSGELFF. In nucleotides, the CDR3 is TGTGCCAGTAGTAGTATGGGGAGCGGGGAGCTGTTTTTT. This chain connects TRBV19 to TRBJ2-2; D possibly corresponds to TRBD2 (5 bases). Germline CDR1 reads LNHDA; CDR2 reads SQIVND (reference sequence). The length of the CDR3 is 13 residues. The V end was cut by 4 bases, the J end by 7 bases, with 10 bases between. The whole variable domain, remainder taken from reference TRBV19 and TRBJ2-2, is DGGITQSPKYLFRKEGQNVTLSCEQNLNHDAMYWYRQDPGQGLRLIYYSQIVNDFQKGDIAEGYSVSREKKESFPLTVTSAQKNPTAFYLCASSSMGSGELFFGEGSRLTVL.